This T cell receptor beta chain was retrieved from a study of early T cells in non-severe SARS-CoV-2 infection. Study-wide context: It was bulk RNA from unsorted whole blood that was sequenced, and the chains were unpaired. General observations from the study: The study's VDJdb matching favored anti-spike CD8 responses and missed private and CD4 specificities.

As part of library construction, unique molecular identifiers were attached to individual cDNA molecules. TCRdb passed the 5' RACE reads through MiXCR, listing each CDR3 protein once. The sample shows approximately 62,000 distinct CDR3 sequences, 9.5% to 15% of them seen only once. Points on this clonotype: As yet, its antigen is unknown.

CDR1 is SGHAT and CDR2 is FQDESV in the germline V gene (reference sequence). V was pared by 1 base and J by 8 bases, with 5 bases between. CDR3 size: 12 residues. The sequenced material came from whole blood. The clonotype was recovered from an adult who was a healthcare worker with PCR-confirmed SARS-CoV-2 infection or an uninfected control (not recorded which). The chain has TRBV11-1 and TRBJ2-2; no definite D call. The CDR3 loop reads CASSLVGGELFF. CDR3 sequence (DNA): TGTGCCAGCAGCTTAGTTGGAGGGGAGCTGTTTTTT.